This is a list of T cell receptor beta chains from one sample in a study of T cell responses to AZD1222 COVID-19 vaccine. Sequenced by immunoSEQ multiplex PCR; TCRdb stores in-frame clones only, minus some. The data hold around 84,000 clones, with approximately 90% observed a single time. This material consisted of peripheral blood, taken on day 0 of MenACWY control vaccination. The receptor source for this set is an adult in good health. Each CDR3 is given with its conserved first and last residue. A D gene is named only where the DNA matches it firmly. The size entry is marked missing in some rows and otherwise reads once, few, many or a size class.

V gene	J gene	clone size	D gene	CDR3 DNA	CDR3 protein
TRBV6-4	TRBJ2-2	.	.	TGTGCCAGCAGTGGGGTCACCGGGGAGCTGTTTTTT	CASSGVTGELFF
TRBV11-2	TRBJ2-1	few	.	TGTGCCAGCAGCTTAGGACTTTACAATGAGCAGTTCTTC	CASSLGLYNEQFF
TRBV28	TRBJ2-6	.	.	TGTGCCAGCTCTCCGCATGGGTTTTCCGGGGCCAACGTCCTGACTTTC	CASSPHGFSGANVLTF
TRBV6-5	TRBJ1-5	.	.	TGTGCCAGCAGAGGACCCGGAAGCAATCAGCCCCAGCATTTT	CASRGPGSNQPQHF
TRBV14	TRBJ2-1	.	.	TGTGCCAGCAGCCAGTGGGGCGACCCCTACAATGAGCAGTTCTTC	CASSQWGDPYNEQFF
TRBV7-2	TRBJ2-2	.	.	TGTGCCAGCAGCTTAGCCAGAACCACCGGGGAGCTGTTTTTT	CASSLARTTGELFF
TRBV10-2	TRBJ1-1	.	TRBD1	TGCGCCAGCAGCGGGACAGCCTTCACGGGTGCTTTCTTT	CASSGTAFTGAFF
TRBV19	TRBJ2-3	.	.	TGTGCCACCTCAAGCGAGGGGGCAGATACGCAGTATTTT	CATSSEGADTQYF
TRBV3-1/TRBV3-2	TRBJ1-6	.	.	TGTGCCAGCAGCCATACGGGGGGGAGCTCACCCCTCCACTTT	CASSHTGGSSPLHF
TRBV12-5	TRBJ2-2	.	.	TGTGCTAGTAACAGGGAGGGCACCGGGGAGCTGTTTTTT	CASNREGTGELFF
TRBV27	TRBJ2-7	.	.	TGTGCCAGCAGTTCCCTTAGCGGAAGCTCCTACGAGCAGTACTTC	CASSSLSGSSYEQYF
TRBV7-9	TRBJ1-5	.	.	TGTGCCAGCAGCTCTTGGTTTCAGCCCCAGCATTTT	CASSSWFQPQHF
TRBV15	TRBJ1-6	.	.	TGTGCCACCAGCAAGGGGGACTCCTATAATTCACCCCTCCACTTT	CATSKGDSYNSPLHF
TRBV28	TRBJ2-7	.	TRBD2	TGTGCCAGCAGCTTCGATCTAGCGGGGTTAACCTACGAGCAGTACTTC	CASSFDLAGLTYEQYF
TRBV2	TRBJ2-5	.	TRBD1	TGTGCCAGCAGGGCCGGGACAGGAGAGACCCAGTACTTC	CASRAGTGETQYF
TRBV7-2	TRBJ1-2	.	TRBD1	TGTGCCAGCAGCCCAACAGGGGGCGCCAACTATGGCTACACCTTC	CASSPTGGANYGYTF
TRBV4-3	TRBJ1-4	.	.	TGCGCCAGCAGCCAAGCGGGCAGGCCTGCAACTAATGAAAAACTGTTTTTT	CASSQAGRPATNEKLFF
TRBV19	TRBJ1-2	.	.	TGTGCCAGTAGTATCTCCCAGTACTATGGCTACACCTTC	CASSISQYYGYTF
TRBV4-1	TRBJ2-3	.	.	TGCGCCAGCAGCCAAGAAGGCTCCGATACGCAGTATTTT	CASSQEGSDTQYF
TRBV20-1	TRBJ2-5	.	TRBD1	TGCAGTGCTAGTTTCGGGACAGCCCAAGAGACCCAGTACTTC	CSASFGTAQETQYF
TRBV11-2	TRBJ2-7	.	.	TGTGCCAGCAGCTATAACGAGCAGTACTTC	CASSYNEQYF
TRBV7-8	TRBJ2-3	.	TRBD1	TGTGCCAGCAGAGGGACAGGGATTAGCACAGATACGCAGTATTTT	CASRGTGISTDTQYF
TRBV6-6	TRBJ2-4	.	TRBD1	TGTGCCAGCAGCCTGACAGGGGGCATGGGAAACATTCAGTACTTC	CASSLTGGMGNIQYF
TRBV5-4	TRBJ2-5	few	TRBD2	TGTGCCAGCAGCTGGACTAGGCAAGAGACCCAGTACTTC	CASSWTRQETQYF
TRBV19	TRBJ2-5	.	TRBD1	TGTGCCAGTAGTATAGGAACAGGGGTGGAGACCCAGTACTTC	CASSIGTGVETQYF
TRBV29-1	TRBJ1-1	.	TRBD1	TGCAGCGTGGTGGGGACAGGTGGGACTGAAGCTTTCTTT	CSVVGTGGTEAFF
TRBV27	TRBJ2-5	.	.	TGTGCCAGCAGTTTTCTGGGCCCACGGGAGACCCAGTACTTC	CASSFLGPRETQYF
TRBV30	TRBJ1-2	.	.	TGTGCCTGGGGCGAGGGCCGAAACTATGGCTACACCTTC	CAWGEGRNYGYTF
TRBV3-1/TRBV3-2	TRBJ1-2	.	TRBD1	TGTGCCAGCAGCCATCCTGGATGGGACAGGGGGCTTGGTGGCTACACCTTC	CASSHPGWDRGLGGYTF
TRBV2	TRBJ1-2	.	.	TGTGCCAGCAGTGACCCCCAGGGCGATGGCTACACCTTC	CASSDPQGDGYTF
TRBV5-1	TRBJ2-7	.	.	TGCGCCAGCAGCCAATGGACCATACCCTACGAGCAGTACTTC	CASSQWTIPYEQYF
TRBV5-6	TRBJ2-6	.	.	TGTGCCAGCAGCTTGATCGGGACGTCTGGGGCCAACGTCCTGACTTTC	CASSLIGTSGANVLTF
TRBV27	TRBJ1-5	.	.	TGTGCCAGCAGTTCCTCGACAGGATTCCGACAGCCCCAGCATTTT	CASSSSTGFRQPQHF
TRBV7-3	TRBJ2-3	.	.	TGTGCCAGCAGCTTAGGCGGCCCCACAGATACGCAGTATTTT	CASSLGGPTDTQYF
TRBV27	TRBJ2-7	.	TRBD1	TGTGCCAGCAGTACCCGCCCGGGACAGGGGTACGAGCAGTACTTC	CASSTRPGQGYEQYF
TRBV9	TRBJ1-6	.	.	TGTGCCAGCAGCGTAGCCAGGGATAATTCACCCCTCCACTTT	CASSVARDNSPLHF
TRBV7-3	TRBJ2-3	.	TRBD2	TGTGCCAGCAGCTTACAAGCGGGAGAAAGTGCAGATACGCAGTATTTT	CASSLQAGESADTQYF
TRBV7-6	TRBJ2-5	.	.	TGTGCCAGCAGCACCCGGGGTGCCCGGGAGACCCAGTACTTC	CASSTRGARETQYF
TRBV28	TRBJ2-3	.	.	TGTGCCATCGGAACTTCCACAGATACGCAGTATTTT	CAIGTSTDTQYF
TRBV18	TRBJ1-4	.	.	TGTGCCAGCTCACCAATGTCGGGAGGGTCCAGTGAAAAACTGTTTTTT	CASSPMSGGSSEKLFF
TRBV7-9	TRBJ2-7	.	.	TGTGCCAGCAGCTCTACCGTAGGCTACGAGCAGTACTTC	CASSSTVGYEQYF
TRBV3-1/TRBV3-2	TRBJ1-2	.	.	TGTGCCAGCAGCCAAGGGGACGGAGGCAGATTGAACTATGGCTACACCTTC	CASSQGDGGRLNYGYTF
TRBV7-2	TRBJ2-7	once	TRBD2	TGTGCCAGCAGCTTAGACTGGACTAGCGGGAACTACGAGCAGTACTTC	CASSLDWTSGNYEQYF
TRBV3-1/TRBV3-2	TRBJ2-2	.	.	TGTGCCAGCAGCCCCCTAGCGCCGAACACCGGGGAGCTGTTTTTT	CASSPLAPNTGELFF
TRBV6-5	TRBJ2-7	once	.	TGTGCCTCCAGGGGGGAGGGCGGGACCTCCTACGAGCAGTACTTC	CASRGEGGTSYEQYF
TRBV6-2/TRBV6-3	TRBJ1-1	once	.	TGTGCCAGCAGTTTCCGAGCGGGGAACACTGAAGCTTTCTTT	CASSFRAGNTEAFF
TRBV19	TRBJ1-1	few	.	TGTGCCAGTAGTATATTAAAGTACCCGAACACTGAAGCTTTCTTT	CASSILKYPNTEAFF
TRBV3-1/TRBV3-2	TRBJ2-7	.	.	TGTGCCAGCAGCCAAAGAGCCTTCCCACTCGGCTCCTACGAGCAGTACTTC	CASSQRAFPLGSYEQYF
TRBV24-1	TRBJ1-1	.	TRBD1	TGTGCCACCAGTGATAACCCGGGACAGGGGACGAACACTGAAGCTTTCTTT	CATSDNPGQGTNTEAFF
TRBV2	TRBJ2-4	once	TRBD1	TGTGCCAGCAGATACCGACAGGGGGTTGCCCAAAACATTCAGTACTTC	CASRYRQGVAQNIQYF
TRBV5-8	TRBJ1-5	.	.	TGTGCCAGCAGCTTGCAGGTAGGCAATCAGCCCCAGCATTTT	CASSLQVGNQPQHF
TRBV6-5	TRBJ1-1	once	.	TGTGCCAGCAGTTACAGTTCGGGGGGTTGGGGTGAAGCTTTCTTT	CASSYSSGGWGEAFF
TRBV3-1/TRBV3-2	TRBJ2-3	few	TRBD2	TGTGCCAGCAGCCAGTTAGCTAGCGGTAGCACAGATACGCAGTATTTT	CASSQLASGSTDTQYF
TRBV11-3	TRBJ2-2	.	TRBD1	TGTGCCAGCAGCTTCGGGACAGGGAACACCGGGGAGCTGTTTTTT	CASSFGTGNTGELFF
TRBV20-1	TRBJ1-5	.	.	TGCAGTGCTGCCGGCGATCAGCCCCAGCATTTT	CSAAGDQPQHF
TRBV5-6	TRBJ1-5	.	.	TGTGCCAGCAGCTTGGGACCAGGGGCGAACAAAAATCAGCCCCAGCATTTT	CASSLGPGANKNQPQHF
TRBV29-1	TRBJ2-7	.	.	TGCAGCGTTGCCCCGGACATTACCTACGAGCAGTACTTC	CSVAPDITYEQYF